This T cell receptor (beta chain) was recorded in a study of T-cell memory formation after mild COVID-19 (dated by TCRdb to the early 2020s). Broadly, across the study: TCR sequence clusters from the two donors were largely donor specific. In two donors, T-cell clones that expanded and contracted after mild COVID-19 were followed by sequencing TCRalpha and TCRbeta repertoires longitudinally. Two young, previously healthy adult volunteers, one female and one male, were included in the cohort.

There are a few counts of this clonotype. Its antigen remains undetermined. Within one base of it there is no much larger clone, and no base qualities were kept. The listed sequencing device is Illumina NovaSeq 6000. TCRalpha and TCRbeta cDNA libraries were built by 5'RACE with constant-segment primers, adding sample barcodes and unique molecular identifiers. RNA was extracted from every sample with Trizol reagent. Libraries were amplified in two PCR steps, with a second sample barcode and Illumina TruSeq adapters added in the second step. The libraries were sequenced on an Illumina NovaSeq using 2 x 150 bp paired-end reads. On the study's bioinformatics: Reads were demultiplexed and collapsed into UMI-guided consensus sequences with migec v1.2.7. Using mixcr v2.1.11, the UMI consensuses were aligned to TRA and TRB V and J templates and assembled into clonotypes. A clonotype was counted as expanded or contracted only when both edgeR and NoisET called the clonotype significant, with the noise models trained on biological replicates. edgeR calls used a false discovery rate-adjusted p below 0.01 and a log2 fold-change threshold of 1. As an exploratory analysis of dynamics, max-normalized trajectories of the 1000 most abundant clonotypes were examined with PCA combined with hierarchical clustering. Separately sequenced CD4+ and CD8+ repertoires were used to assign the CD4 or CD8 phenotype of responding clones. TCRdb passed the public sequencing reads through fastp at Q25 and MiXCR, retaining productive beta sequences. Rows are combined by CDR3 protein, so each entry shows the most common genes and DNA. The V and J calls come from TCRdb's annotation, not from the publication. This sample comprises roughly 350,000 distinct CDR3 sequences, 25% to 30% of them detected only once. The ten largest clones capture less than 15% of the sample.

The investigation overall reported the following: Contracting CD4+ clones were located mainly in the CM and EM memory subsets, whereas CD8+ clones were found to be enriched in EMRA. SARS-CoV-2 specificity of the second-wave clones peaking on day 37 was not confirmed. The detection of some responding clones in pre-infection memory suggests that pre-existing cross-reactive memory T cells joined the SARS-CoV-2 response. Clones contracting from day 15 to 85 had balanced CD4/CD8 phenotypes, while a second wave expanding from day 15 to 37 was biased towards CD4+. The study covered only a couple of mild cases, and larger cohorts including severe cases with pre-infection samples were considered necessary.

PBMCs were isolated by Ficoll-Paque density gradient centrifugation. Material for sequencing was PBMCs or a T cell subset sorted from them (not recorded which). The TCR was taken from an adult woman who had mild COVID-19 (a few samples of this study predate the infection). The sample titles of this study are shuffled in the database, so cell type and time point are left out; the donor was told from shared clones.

CDR3 region: CASSPQGGNYGYTF. The sequence in DNA is TGTGCCAGCAGCCCACAGGGGGGAAACTATGGCTACACCTTC. The rearrangement joined TRBV7-2 to TRBJ1-2; 8 bases in the middle match TRBD1. At the junction V is shortened by 5 bases and J by 2 bases; bases outside the gene matches: 4. The germline V gene supplies CDR1 SGHTA and CDR2 FQGNSA. CDR3 length: 14 amino acids, cysteine to phenylalanine. Here the CDR3 DNA is all that survives: 42 bases in frame from base 1.